Listed below are T cell receptor beta chains from one sample, sequenced in a study of blood T cell repertoires in COVID-19. Libraries were prepared by immunoSEQ multiplex PCR; TCRdb keeps only in-frame clonotypes and omits some of them. The data hold 320,000 or so clones, with 75% to 90% observed a single time. The sequenced sample was PBMCs or T cells enriched from blood (not recorded which). These receptors were obtained from a man aged 25-45 years who had recovered from COVID-19. Both conserved end residues are part of each CDR3. The D gene is left open where the match is weak. Size is omitted from some rows. Given values are once, few, many or a class for expanded clones.

J gene | CDR3 length | clone size | D gene | V gene | CDR3 DNA | CDR3 protein
TRBJ2-7 | 15 | NA | TRBD1 | TRBV19 | TGTGCCAGTAGTCCGGGACAGGGAGGGGTCAACGAGCAGTACTTC | CASSPGQGGVNEQYF
TRBJ2-7 | 13 | NA | TRBD1 | TRBV19 | TGTGCCAGTAGTGGGGACAGTCTCTACGAGCAGTACTTC | CASSGDSLYEQYF
TRBJ2-3 | 18 | NA | TRBD2 | TRBV6-6 | TGTGCCAGCAGTCCACTAGCGGGGGGAGGTTGGGGCACAGATACGCAGTATTTT | CASSPLAGGGWGTDTQYF
TRBJ2-1 | 15 | few | NA | TRBV7-8 | TGTGCCAGCAGCACCCGGCAGGCTAATTACAATGAGCAGTTCTTC | CASSTRQANYNEQFF
TRBJ1-2 | 14 | NA | TRBD1 | TRBV7-9 | TGTGCCAGCAGCTCCCGACAGGGATTGGATGGCTACACCTTC | CASSSRQGLDGYTF
TRBJ2-3 | 15 | NA | NA | TRBV6-4 | TGTGCCAGCAGTGACTCGGGCAGAAGCACAGATACGCAGTATTTT | CASSDSGRSTDTQYF
TRBJ2-5 | 15 | NA | TRBD1 | TRBV27 | TGTGCCAGCAGTTTCTCCGGGACAGTCCAAGAGACCCAGTACTTC | CASSFSGTVQETQYF
TRBJ1-5 | 14 | NA | TRBD1 | TRBV2 | TGTGCCAGCAGTGGGGCAGGGGGTAATCAGCCCCAGCATTTT | CASSGAGGNQPQHF
TRBJ1-3 | 15 | NA | NA | TRBV19 | TGTGCCAGTAGTATCGCGAGTTATCCTGGAAACACCATATATTTT | CASSIASYPGNTIYF
TRBJ2-7 | 17 | NA | TRBD2 | TRBV5-1 | TGCGCCAGCAGCCGGGGAGGACTAGCGGGGAGGGGGTACGAGCAGTACTTC | CASSRGGLAGRGYEQYF
TRBJ1-4 | 16 | once | TRBD1 | TRBV3-1/TRBV3-2 | TGTGCCAGCAGCCCTTTCGCTACAGGGGGCGGTGAAAAACTGTTTTTT | CASSPFATGGGEKLFF
TRBJ1-4 | 14 | NA | NA | TRBV10-2 | TGCGCCGTTTGGGCAGGGGCCCCCAATGAAAAACTGTTTTTT | CAVWAGAPNEKLFF
TRBJ2-1 | 14 | NA | NA | TRBV6-4 | TGTGCCAGCAGTGACCGGGGGAGTTACAATGAGCAGTTCTTC | CASSDRGSYNEQFF
TRBJ2-2 | 15 | NA | NA | TRBV2 | TGTGCCAGCAGTGAAATAACAACGAACACCGGGGAGCTGTTTTTT | CASSEITTNTGELFF
TRBJ2-1 | 13 | NA | NA | TRBV7-9 | TGTGCCCTCCAGACAGTCTCCTACAATGAGCAGTTCTTC | CALQTVSYNEQFF
TRBJ1-2 | 14 | NA | TRBD1 | TRBV3-1/TRBV3-2 | TGTGCCAGCAGCCAAGGGACAGGGCGAAATGGCTACACCTTC | CASSQGTGRNGYTF
TRBJ1-1 | 14 | NA | NA | TRBV7-9 | TGTGCCAGCAGCTTCAGGACAGAGTACACTGAAGCTTTCTTT | CASSFRTEYTEAFF
TRBJ1-5 | 13 | NA | NA | TRBV5-1 | TGCGCCAGCAGCGCTGACGGGGATCAGCCCCAGCATTTT | CASSADGDQPQHF
TRBJ2-5 | 17 | NA | TRBD2 | TRBV4-1 | TGCGCCAGCAGCCAAAAGACTAGCGGGGGATCCCAAGAGACCCAGTACTTC | CASSQKTSGGSQETQYF
TRBJ2-7 | 15 | NA | NA | TRBV5-4 | TGTGCCAGCAGCTTGGAGCCAGGGGGGAGTTACGAGCAGTACTTC | CASSLEPGGSYEQYF
TRBJ2-4 | 14 | NA | TRBD1 | TRBV15 | TGTGCCACCAGCGCTCCGGGACAGAAAAACATTCAGTACTTC | CATSAPGQKNIQYF
TRBJ2-3 | 16 | NA | TRBD2 | TRBV18 | TGTGCCAGCTCACCAAGGCTTAGCGGGGGACCAGATACGCAGTATTTT | CASSPRLSGGPDTQYF
TRBJ2-7 | 15 | NA | NA | TRBV11-2 | TGTGCCAGCAGCTTAGTAGGCGGACAGATTTACGAGCAGTACTTC | CASSLVGGQIYEQYF
TRBJ2-2 | 18 | NA | TRBD2 | TRBV9 | TGTGCCAGCAGCGGAAGACTAGCGGGGGCTCTATACACCGGGGAGCTGTTTTTT | CASSGRLAGALYTGELFF
TRBJ2-3 | 15 | NA | TRBD2 | TRBV27 | TGTGCCAGCAGTCCCACTAGCGGGGGGCTCCTCTCGCAGTATTTT | CASSPTSGGLLSQYF
TRBJ1-5 | 15 | NA | NA | TRBV7-6 | TGTGCCAGCAGCTCAGATCAGGGATTCAATCAGCCCCAGCATTTT | CASSSDQGFNQPQHF
TRBJ1-4 | 14 | NA | TRBD1 | TRBV5-1 | TGCGCCAGCAGCTGGACAGGGGATAATGAAAAACTGTTTTTT | CASSWTGDNEKLFF
TRBJ2-5 | 14 | NA | NA | TRBV19 | TGTGCCAGTAGTATTGGAGGGGCCCAAGAGACCCAGTACTTC | CASSIGGAQETQYF
TRBJ2-1 | 15 | NA | NA | TRBV10-2 | TGCGCCAGCAGCTATTCAAGTAGCTCCTACAATGAGCAGTTCTTC | CASSYSSSSYNEQFF
TRBJ2-6 | 15 | NA | NA | TRBV11-2 | TGTGCCAGCAGCTTTTGGCCCTCTGGGGCCAACGTCCTGACTTTC | CASSFWPSGANVLTF
TRBJ1-2 | 17 | NA | TRBD1 | TRBV4-1 | TGCGCCAGCAGCCAAGGAATTGGGACAGAAACCCACTATGGCTACACCTTC | CASSQGIGTETHYGYTF
TRBJ1-4 | 15 | NA | TRBD1 | TRBV3-1/TRBV3-2 | TGTGCCAGCAGCCAAAACAGGGGAGCTAATGAAAAACTGTTTTTT | CASSQNRGANEKLFF
TRBJ1-1 | 13 | NA | NA | TRBV19 | TGTGCCAGTAGTCAGGTATTGAACACTGAAGCTTTCTTT | CASSQVLNTEAFF
TRBJ2-7 | 17 | NA | TRBD2 | TRBV5-1 | TGCGCCAGCAGCTTAAAGATAGCGGGGGGCTCATACTACGAGCAGTACTTC | CASSLKIAGGSYYEQYF
TRBJ2-3 | 17 | NA | NA | TRBV3-1/TRBV3-2 | TGTGCCAGCAGCCAAGAAAGTATATGGGGGGACACAGATACGCAGTATTTT | CASSQESIWGDTDTQYF
TRBJ1-3 | 14 | NA | TRBD1 | TRBV28 | TGTGCCAGCAGTGTAGGGGACAGCCAAAACACCATATATTTT | CASSVGDSQNTIYF
TRBJ1-2 | 15 | NA | NA | TRBV7-9 | TGTGCCAGCAGCAGACGGACGGGAGGTGGCTATGGCTACACCTTC | CASSRRTGGGYGYTF
TRBJ2-7 | 16 | NA | NA | TRBV5-1 | TGCGCCAGCAGCTTTATGGAGGGGCCCCTATCCTACGAGCAGTACTTC | CASSFMEGPLSYEQYF
TRBJ2-3 | 16 | once | TRBD2 | TRBV5-4 | TGTGCCAGCAGCTTAACTAGCGGGCTGTCCACAGATACGCAGTATTTT | CASSLTSGLSTDTQYF
TRBJ1-1 | 13 | NA | TRBD1 | TRBV5-4 | TGTGCCAGCAGCGGACAGGGAGACACTGAAGCTTTCTTT | CASSGQGDTEAFF